This T cell receptor beta chain is from a study of T cell responses to AZD1222 COVID-19 vaccine. About the study: Second-dose recipients at about 4 or about 12 weeks were treated as one pooled group.

Notes on this clone: What it binds is not known.

Sequencing was performed with immunoSEQ multiplex PCR; in TCRdb, only in-frame clones are kept and a portion is missing. Seen here are some 130,000 clones, about 89% observed once, and the top ten hold roughly 6.5%. CDR1 is MNHNY, CDR2 SVGAGI, per germline (reference sequence). The CDR3 spans 15 residues. Trimming took 5 bases from V and 5 from J, leaving 18 bases between them. Broader study findings: All repertoire sampling was performed exclusively after the peak T cell response. Spike was spanned by vaccine-associated CD4 TCRs, which were dominant at 160-218 and 743-854. Most donors were white British and more were female, and clonal diversity was possibly underestimated.

J is TRBJ1-2 and V is TRBV6-6, with unresolved D. Sequencing used peripheral blood, obtained on day 0 of AZD1222 vaccination. This sequence was found in an adult in good health. The CDR3 nucleotides read TGTGCCAGCAGTCCGGACTCCGGGAGGTTTTATGGCTACACCTTC. Amino acids: CASSPDSGRFYGYTF.